Shown below are 18 T cell receptor beta chains from a single sample sequenced in a study of blood T cell repertoires in COVID-19. The method was immunoSEQ multiplex PCR; TCRdb's version includes in-frame clones alone and lacks a portion of them. The sample has about 160,000 clones, approximately 91% seen once. The sample consisted of peripheral blood. All receptors come from a man younger than 35 with acute or convalescent COVID-19.

In its sample, this clone was seen a few times. The V and J genes are TRBV25-1 and TRBJ1-6; 9 bases fit TRBD1. The CDR3 spans 16 residues. V trimming: 2 bases; J trimming: 6 bases; junction bases outside the gene matches: 5. The germline V gene has CDR1 MGHDK and CDR2 SYGVNS. The chain's CDR3 is CASSEIGQGLNSPLHF. For the CDR3, the DNA is TGTGCCAGCAGTGAAATCGGACAGGGGCTTAATTCACCCCTCCACTTT.

The chain employs TRBV5-1 and TRBJ1-6; D unclear. The CDR3 runs to 13 residues. Germline CDR1 reads SGHRS; CDR2 reads YFSETQ. V lost 5 bases to trimming and J lost 8 bases, with 11 bases between them. The DNA of the CDR3 is TGCGCCAGCAGGCCGATGCGAGATTCACCCCTCCACTTT. It is translated as CASRPMRDSPLHF.

The chain couples TRBV5-1 to TRBJ2-7, with D perhaps TRBD1 (5 bases). V was pared by 0 bases and J by 6 bases, with 16 bases between. There are 15 residues in the CDR3. The germline V gene encodes CDR1 SGHRS and CDR2 YFSETQ. In DNA form, the CDR3 reads TGCGCCAGCAGCTTGGTGACAGTAAAGAGGAGCGAGCAGTACTTC. Amino acid sequence: CASSLVTVKRSEQYF.

This clone was observed once. The rearrangement links TRBV5-1 to TRBJ2-7, with D uncertain. CDR1 is SGHRS, CDR2 YFSETQ, per germline. This CDR3 spans 13 amino acids. The V and J ends lost 0 bases and 10 bases respectively, with 14 bases between them. This CDR3 reads CASSLGPGQDQYF. CDR3 nucleotide sequence: TGCGCCAGCAGCTTGGGGCCAGGTCAGGATCAGTACTTC.

This clone appeared once. The chain is built from TRBV3-1 (or the pseudogene TRBV3-2) and TRBJ2-5; D might be TRBD2 (6 bases). V was pared by 3 bases and J by 0 bases, with 17 bases between. Germline V gene sequence: CDR1 LGHDT, CDR2 YNNKEL (reference sequence). This CDR3 has 17 amino acids. CDR3 bases: TGTGCCAGCAGCCACCTCGGGGACTTCCCGTACCAAGAGACCCAGTACTTC. Protein sequence: CASSHLGDFPYQETQYF.

This clone has only a few counts. The chain is built from TRBV1 and TRBJ2-5; the table's D gene call, TRBD2, was not cross checked with the DNA. TRBV1 is an annotated pseudogene. The CDR3 length is 17 residues. The CDR3 bases are TGCACCAGCAGCCAAGGGAGCGGGAGGGTCCTAGAGGAGACCCAGTACTTC. Its translation: CTSSQGSGRVLEETQYF.

The V and J genes are TRBV4-1 and TRBJ2-7; tentatively, D is TRBD2 (6 bases). The CDR3 consists of 15 residues. Germline CDR1 and CDR2: MGHRA and YSYEKL. V was cut by 2 bases and J by 5 bases, with 16 bases left in between. CDR3 nucleotides: TGCGCCAGCAGCCAAATCGGGAGTCTATCGGACGAGCAGTACTTC. Protein product: CASSQIGSLSDEQYF.

The chain carries TRBV18 and TRBJ1-1; a possible D gene is TRBD1 (6 bases). Germline CDR1 is KGHSH and CDR2 is LQKENI. This CDR3 contains 16 residues. Trimming removed 6 bases from V and 0 bases from J, with 17 bases in between. The CDR3 sequence: CASSRTAGAMNTEAFF. The DNA of the CDR3 is TGTGCCAGCTCCAGGACAGCGGGGGCTATGAACACTGAAGCTTTCTTT.

This clone has just a few counts. DNA of the CDR3: TGTGCCTGGAGTGCCAAGGGGGGGGGAAAACTGTTTTTT. Its protein product is CAWSAKGGGKLFF. V usage is TRBV30 and J usage is TRBJ1-4, with a tentative D call TRBD1 (6 bases). From germline, CDR1 is GTSNPN and CDR2 SVGIG (reference sequence). The CDR3 runs to 13 residues. V was trimmed by 1 base and J by 10 bases, leaving 13 bases between them. Combining the CDR3 with reference TRBV30 and TRBJ1-4 gives the whole variable domain SQTIHQWPATLVQPVGSPLSLECTVEGTSNPNLYWYRQAAGRGLQLLFYSVGIGQISSEVPQNLSASRPQDRQFILSSKKLLLSDSGFYLCAWSAKGGGKLFFGSGTQLSVL.

This sequence joins TRBV5-1 and TRBJ2-2; 9 bases agree with TRBD1. The CDR3 spans 20 residues. V shed 2 bases and J 0 bases; nucleotides not matched to a gene: 14. Germline V gene sequence: CDR1 SGHRS, CDR2 YFSETQ. The CDR3 sequence: CASSLLGTGRTGANTGELFF. CDR3 DNA sequence: TGCGCCAGCAGCTTACTAGGGACAGGGCGGACGGGAGCGAACACCGGGGAGCTGTTTTTT.

The chain carries TRBV18 and TRBJ1-2; 7 bases are shared with TRBD1. This CDR3 contains 15 residues. The J segment lost 6 bases and the V segment lost 7 bases, leaving 14 bases of the junction unmatched. Germline values: CDR1 KGHSH, CDR2 LQKENI. CDR3 protein: CASCGDSTGFNGYTF. In DNA form, the CDR3 reads TGTGCCAGCTGCGGGGACAGTACTGGCTTCAATGGCTACACCTTC.

This clone has a handful of counts. V gene TRBV6-1 combines with J gene TRBJ2-7; D perhaps matches TRBD2 (6 bases). The V gene's germline CDR1 is MNHNS and CDR2 SASEGT. With 3 bases removed from V and 4 bases from J, the gap between germline ends came to 13 bases. This CDR3 region has 14 residues. CDR3 loop: CASSELWGEYEQYF. For the CDR3, the DNA is TGTGCCAGCAGTGAGTTGTGGGGGGAATACGAGCAGTACTTC.

V is TRBV5-1 and J is TRBJ1-1; D may be TRBD1 (5 bases). Trimming stripped 2 bases from V and 3 bases from J, with 17 bases between. The CDR3 sequence is 16 residues long. The V gene's germline CDR1 is SGHRS and CDR2 YFSETQ. As DNA, the CDR3 is TGCGCCAGCAGCTTTGTGGGGGGTCGGAGCGACACTGAAGCTTTCTTT. This gives the protein CASSFVGGRSDTEAFF.

This clone occurred once. The rearrangement links TRBV12-3 or TRBV12-4 to TRBJ1-2; a possible D gene is TRBD1 (5 bases). Trimming pared 6 bases from V and 4 bases from J, leaving 12 bases between. This CDR3 contains 13 residues. Written as DNA, the CDR3 is TGTGCCAGCAGGCCTAGGACAATCTATGGCTACACCTTC. It specifies CASRPRTIYGYTF.

This sequence joins TRBV27 and TRBJ1-5, with 7 bases identical to TRBD1. The CDR3 consists of 16 residues. V lost 5 bases, J lost 5 bases, and 12 bases stayed unmatched. Germline assignment: CDR1 MNHEY and CDR2 SMNVEV (reference sequence). The CDR3 sequence is CASSATGVLGHQPQHF. CDR3 bases: TGTGCCAGCAGTGCCACAGGGGTGCTGGGGCATCAGCCCCAGCATTTT.

The gene calls are TRBV6-5 and TRBJ1-1; perhaps TRBD1 as D (5 bases). This CDR3 region has 14 residues. Germline V gives CDR1 MNHEY, CDR2 SVGAGI. Deletions cut 2 bases from V and 5 bases from J, with 12 bases between. The CDR3 region is CASSYTAEGTEAFF. The CDR3 coding sequence is TGTGCCAGCAGTTACACTGCGGAGGGGACTGAAGCTTTCTTT.

This clone was seen more than once but under ten times. The same CDR3 is also encoded by other DNA sequences in this sample. The gene calls are TRBV7-9 and TRBJ1-4, with 11 bases identical to TRBD1. CDR1 is SEHNR, CDR2 FQNEAQ, per germline (reference sequence). V lost 1 base, J lost 8 bases, and 0 bases stayed unmatched. The CDR3 is 14 residues long. CDR3 nucleotides: TGTGCCAGCAGCTTAGGGACAGGGGGCGAAAAACTGTTTTTT. This translates into CASSLGTGGEKLFF.

The genes are TRBV30 and TRBJ1-1; D is perhaps TRBD1 (5 bases). This CDR3 region has 14 residues. The germline V gene has CDR1 GTSNPN and CDR2 SVGIG (reference sequence). The germline V and J ends were trimmed by 0 bases and 3 bases, with 11 bases remaining between them. CDR3 in DNA: TGTGCCTGGAGTGTACGCCAAGGGGACACTGAAGCTTTCTTT. Protein: CAWSVRQGDTEAFF.